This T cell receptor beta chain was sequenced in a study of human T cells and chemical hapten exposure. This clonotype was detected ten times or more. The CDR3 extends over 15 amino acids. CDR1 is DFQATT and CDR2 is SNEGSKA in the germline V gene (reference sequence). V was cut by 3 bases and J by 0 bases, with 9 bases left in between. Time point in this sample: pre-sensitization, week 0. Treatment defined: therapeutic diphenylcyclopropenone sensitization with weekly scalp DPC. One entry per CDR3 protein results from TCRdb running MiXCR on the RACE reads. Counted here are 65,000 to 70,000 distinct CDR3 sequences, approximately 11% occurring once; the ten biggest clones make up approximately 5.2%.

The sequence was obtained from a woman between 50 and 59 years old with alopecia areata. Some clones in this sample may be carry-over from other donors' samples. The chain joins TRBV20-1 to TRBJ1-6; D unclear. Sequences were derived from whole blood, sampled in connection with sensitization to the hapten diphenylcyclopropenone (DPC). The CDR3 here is CSASLDISYNSPLHF. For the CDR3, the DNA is TGCAGTGCTAGTTTAGATATCTCCTATAATTCACCCCTCCACTTT.